What follows are 14 T cell receptor beta chains derived from one specimen sequenced in a study of identical twins. A single record per CDR3 protein comes from TCRdb applying MiXCR to the 5' RACE reads. The table includes 1.5 million or so distinct CDR3 sequences, about 32% detected once. Input material: cord blood. The receptors derive from a newborn girl in good health.

This chain uses TRBV12-3 or TRBV12-4 with TRBJ1-1, with 12 bases aligning to TRBD1. J gave up 2 bases and V 4 bases, and 5 bases lay outside the gene matches. The CDR3 is made up of 16 amino acids. The CDR3 is CASSSPGQGANTEAFF. The CDR3 DNA reads as TGTGCCAGCAGTTCCCCGGGACAGGGGGCTAACACTGAAGCTTTCTTT.

This clonotype showed up many times. The chain links TRBV7-2 to TRBJ1-5; D unclear. The V gene's germline CDR1 is SGHTA and CDR2 FQGNSA. CDR3 size: 12 residues. Trimming pared 1 base from V and 6 bases from J, leaving 4 bases between. The CDR3 protein is CASSLVGQPQHF. In DNA form, the CDR3 reads TGTGCCAGCAGCTTAGTAGGTCAGCCCCAGCATTTT.

The genes are TRBV20-1 and TRBJ1-6; D is unclear. Germline loops: CDR1 DFQATT, CDR2 SNEGSKA (reference sequence). Between the trimmed V and J ends, which lost 0 bases and 10 bases, there was a span of 22 bases. CDR3 length: 17 residues. The CDR3 loop is CSAREQPPVIIGSPLHF. In nucleotides, the CDR3 is TGCAGTGCTAGAGAACAGCCACCGGTCATTATAGGCTCACCCCTCCACTTT.

This clonotype showed up many times. The chain is built from TRBV20-1 and TRBJ1-2, with 8 bases fitting TRBD1. This CDR3 region has 12 residues. Germline lookup yields CDR1 DFQATT and CDR2 SNEGSKA (reference sequence). V gave up 5 bases and J gave up 4 bases; unmatched junction bases: 3. The CDR3 region is CSARTGTYGYTF. The CDR3 DNA reads TGCAGTGCTCGGACAGGGACCTATGGCTACACCTTC.

This clonotype has only a few counts. The chain joins TRBV9 to TRBJ1-5; TRBD1 matches 7 bases. The junction had 12 bases not matched to a gene; V was cut back by 4 bases and J by 5 bases. CDR1 is SGDLS, CDR2 YYNGEE, per germline. There are 16 residues in the CDR3. The CDR3 spells CASSHRKGAAHQPQHF. CDR3 sequence (DNA): TGTGCCAGCAGCCATCGTAAGGGGGCAGCGCATCAGCCCCAGCATTTT.

Only a few counts were recorded for this clonotype. The chain recombines TRBV5-1 with TRBJ2-4, with D perhaps TRBD1 (5 bases). Gene TRBJ2-7 matches the end of the DNA better, so the J call may be wrong. CDR1 is SGHRS and CDR2 is YFSETQ in the germline V gene. This CDR3 comprises 14 residues. In nucleotides, the CDR3 is TGCGCCAGCAGCTTAACAGGTGTAGTGGACGAGCAGTACTTC. Translated: CASSLTGVVDEQYF.

The gene calls are TRBV24-1 and TRBJ2-1; TRBD2 aligns across 7 bases. The CDR3 is made up of 16 amino acids. V lost 2 bases and J lost 11; bases outside the gene matches: 14. Germline assignment: CDR1 KGHDR and CDR2 SFDVKD. CDR3 nucleotides: TGTGCCACCAGTGATTCTCTGATACTAGCGCCACATCAGCAGTTCTTC. It translates to CATSDSLILAPHQQFF.

In this sample, this clonotype turned up a few times. The CDR3 loop reads CASSLGESNSPLHF. For the CDR3, the DNA is TGTGCCAGCAGCTTAGGGGAAAGTAATTCACCCCTCCACTTT. The chain has TRBV7-2 and TRBJ1-6; no definite D call. The CDR3 is made up of 14 amino acids. Trimming took 1 base from V and 6 from J, leaving 7 bases between them. CDR1 is SGHTA, CDR2 FQGNSA, per germline.

The rearrangement joins TRBV6-2 or TRBV6-3 to TRBJ1-1; no reliable D call. Germline V gene lookup returns CDR1 MNHEY and CDR2 SVGEGT. The CDR3 contains 15 residues. V lost 2 bases, J lost 6 bases, and 16 bases lay in between. CDR3 sequence: CASSYPRPRRPEAFF. CDR3 nucleotide sequence: TGTGCCAGCAGTTACCCCAGGCCCCGAAGGCCTGAAGCTTTCTTT.

This clonotype was counted between two and nine times. The genes are TRBV14 and TRBJ1-6; a possible D gene is TRBD1 (5 bases). CDR1 and CDR2 from the germline V gene are SGHDN and FVKESK. Trimming stripped 1 base from V and 8 bases from J, with 18 bases between. This CDR3 region has 17 residues. CDR3 sequence: CASSQGIETGWDSPLHF. The CDR3 DNA reads as TGTGCCAGCAGCCAAGGTATCGAAACAGGATGGGATTCACCCCTCCACTTT.

This clonotype was seen only a few times. The V and J genes are TRBV11-2 and TRBJ2-2; D not resolved. V gave up 3 bases and J gave up 5 bases, with 7 bases separating them. From germline, CDR1 is SGHAT and CDR2 FQNNGV. The CDR3 is 13 residues long. The CDR3, as DNA: TGTGCCAGCAGCTTCGGGTATACCGGGGAGCTGTTTTTT. As protein: CASSFGYTGELFF.

This chain connects TRBV20-1 to TRBJ2-1; unclear D gene. The V gene lost 6 bases and the J gene lost 0 bases, with 15 bases spanning the gap. The CDR3 runs 15 residues. The germline V gene has CDR1 DFQATT and CDR2 SNEGSKA (reference sequence). CDR3 sequence: CSAHDPRSSYNEQFF. The CDR3 region has the DNA TGCAGTGCGCATGATCCCCGGAGCTCCTACAATGAGCAGTTCTTC.

This chain joins TRBV24-1 and TRBJ1-5; no reliable D call. With 3 bases removed from V and 6 bases from J, the gap between germline ends came to 5 bases. The CDR3 spans 12 residues. CDR1 KGHDR and CDR2 SFDVKD come from the germline V gene. DNA of the CDR3: TGTGCCACCAGTGATACAAGTCAGCCCCAGCATTTT. Residues: CATSDTSQPQHF.

The V and J genes are TRBV20-1 and TRBJ2-7; D gene ambiguous. This CDR3 has 13 amino acids. The V gene's germline CDR1 is DFQATT and CDR2 SNEGSKA (reference sequence). The germline V and J ends were trimmed by 3 bases and 3 bases, with 12 bases remaining between them. For the CDR3, the DNA is TGCAGTGCTAGGGAACTTCTTTTCTACGAGCAGTACTTC. Translated: CSARELLFYEQYF.